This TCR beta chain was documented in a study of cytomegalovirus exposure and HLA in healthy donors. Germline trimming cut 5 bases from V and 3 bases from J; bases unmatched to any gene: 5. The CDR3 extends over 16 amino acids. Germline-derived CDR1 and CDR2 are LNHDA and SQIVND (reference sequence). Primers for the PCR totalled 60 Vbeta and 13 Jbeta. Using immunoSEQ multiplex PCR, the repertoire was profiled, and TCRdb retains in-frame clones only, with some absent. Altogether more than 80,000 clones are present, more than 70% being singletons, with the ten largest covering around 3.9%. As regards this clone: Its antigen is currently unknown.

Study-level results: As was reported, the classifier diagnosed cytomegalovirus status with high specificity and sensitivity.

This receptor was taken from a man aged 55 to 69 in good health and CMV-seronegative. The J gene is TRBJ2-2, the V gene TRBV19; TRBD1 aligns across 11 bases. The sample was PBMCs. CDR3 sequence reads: CASSAGTGGYTGELFF. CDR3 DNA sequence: TGTGCCAGTAGTGCCGGGACAGGGGGTTACACCGGGGAGCTGTTTTTT.